This TCR beta chain was sequenced for a study of blood T cell repertoires in COVID-19. Study details: PBMCs, B-cell-depleted T cells, or T cells were the source of the cDNA or gDNA that made up the material.

All recovered Cohort 3 donors got two negative PCRs, got clearance, or saw symptom resolution. In the authors' workflow: Nucleated cell number was recorded as an estimate derived from reference gene primer amplification. The repertoire was sequenced with immunoSEQ multiplex PCR; TCRdb's copy has only in-frame clones and lacks some. V and J calls and clone size are given by that table; D and trimming were obtained from the DNA. The table records a few hundred thousand clones, 80% to 90% of them present only once. V was pared by 6 bases and J by 4 bases, with 7 bases of the junction left unmatched. Germline V lookup: CDR1 KGHSH, CDR2 LQKENI. This CDR3 region has 15 residues.

The specimen sequenced was PBMCs or T cells enriched from blood (not recorded which). The rearrangement links TRBV18 to TRBJ2-3, with 10 bases matching TRBD1. The clonotype originates from a woman in her late teens or twenties who had recovered from COVID-19. DNA for the CDR3: TGTGCCAGCTCTCCGACAGGGGGCTCGGCAGATACGCAGTATTTT. Translation: CASSPTGGSADTQYF. The entire variable domain, with the rest obtained from reference TRBV18 and TRBJ2-3, is as follows: NAGVMQNPRHLVRRRGQEARLRCSPMKGHSHVYWYRQLPEEGLKFMVYLQKENIIDESGMPKERFSAEFPKEGPSILRIQQVVRGDSAAYFCASSPTGGSADTQYFGPGTRLTVL.